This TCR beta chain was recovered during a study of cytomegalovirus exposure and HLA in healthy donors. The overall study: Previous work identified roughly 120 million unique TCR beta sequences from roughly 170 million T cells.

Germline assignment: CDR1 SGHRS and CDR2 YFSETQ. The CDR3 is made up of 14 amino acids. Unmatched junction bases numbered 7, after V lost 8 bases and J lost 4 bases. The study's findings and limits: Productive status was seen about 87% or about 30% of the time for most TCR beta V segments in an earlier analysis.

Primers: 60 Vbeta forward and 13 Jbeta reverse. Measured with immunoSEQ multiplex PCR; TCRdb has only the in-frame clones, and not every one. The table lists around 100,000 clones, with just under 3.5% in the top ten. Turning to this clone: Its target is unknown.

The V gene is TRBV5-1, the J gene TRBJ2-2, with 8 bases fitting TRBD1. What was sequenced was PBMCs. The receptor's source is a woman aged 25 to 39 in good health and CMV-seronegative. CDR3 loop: CASRPGQVTGELFF. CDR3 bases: TGCGCCAGTCGCCCGGGACAGGTCACCGGGGAGCTGTTTTTT.